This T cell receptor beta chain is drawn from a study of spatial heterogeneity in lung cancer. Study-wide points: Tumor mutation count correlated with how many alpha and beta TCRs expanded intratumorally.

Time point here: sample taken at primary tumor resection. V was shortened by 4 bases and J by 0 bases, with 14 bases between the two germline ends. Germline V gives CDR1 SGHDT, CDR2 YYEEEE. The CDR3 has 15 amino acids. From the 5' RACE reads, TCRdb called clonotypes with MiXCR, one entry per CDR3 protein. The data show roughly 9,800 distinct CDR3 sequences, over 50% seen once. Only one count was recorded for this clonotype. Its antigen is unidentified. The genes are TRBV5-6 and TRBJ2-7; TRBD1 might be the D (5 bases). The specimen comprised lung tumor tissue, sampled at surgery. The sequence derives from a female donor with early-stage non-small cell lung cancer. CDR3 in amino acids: CASSVQGPSSYEQYF. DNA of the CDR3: TGTGCCAGCAGCGTCCAGGGTCCCAGCTCCTACGAGCAGTACTTC.